The rows below give T cell receptor beta chains drawn from one sample of a study of T cell repertoires in cytomegalovirus infection. TCRdb re-called the reads with MiXCR, one entry per CDR3 protein. The sample shows around 320,000 distinct CDR3 sequences, 8% to 9.5% of them seen only once. Sequenced: PBMCs. These receptors were collected from a human donor in good health (CMV status not recorded). Some clones in this sample may be carry-over from other donors' samples. CDR3s include the opening cysteine and the closing phenylalanine or tryptophan. D genes are given only for firm matches. A clone size is listed for some rows: how often the clone was seen (once, few, many), or a class if it is expanded.

len	v_gene	j_gene	abundance	d_gene	CDR3nt	CDR3aa
18	TRBV20-1	TRBJ2-7	many	.	TGCAGTGCTCCCCTTGCCAGGGGTTTGCGGACGGCTTTGGAAGAGCAGTACTTC	CSAPLARGLRTALEEQYF
11	TRBV7-6	TRBJ2-5	many	.	TGTGCCAGCGGGTTGGGGGAGACCCAGTACTTC	CASGLGETQYF
17	TRBV7-2	TRBJ2-3	many	TRBD2	TGTGCCAGCAGCTCTGGGGGAGCGGGGAGGTGGACAGATACGCAGTATTTT	CASSSGGAGRWTDTQYF
16	TRBV7-2	TRBJ2-7	few	TRBD2	TGTGCCAGCAGCTTAGGCGCTAGCGGGAGGGCCCACGAGCAGTACTTC	CASSLGASGRAHEQYF
13	TRBV7-8	TRBJ2-5	.	.	TGTGCCAGCGTATTGGGCTCGAGTGAGACCCAGTACTTC	CASVLGSSETQYF
18	TRBV6-6	TRBJ1-5	few	TRBD1	TGTGCCAGCACCCTGAGGGGCCAGGGACAGGGGAACAATCAGCCCCAGCATTTT	CASTLRGQGQGNNQPQHF
16	TRBV28	TRBJ2-3	.	TRBD2	TGTGCCAGCAGTTTACGTGGGGGAGGGCCGGTGAATACGCAGTATTTT	CASSLRGGGPVNTQYF
17	TRBV7-2	TRBJ2-1	many	TRBD2	TGTGCCAGCAGCTTAGCAAAACTAGCGGGGGGGCTTAGTGAGCAGTTCTTC	CASSLAKLAGGLSEQFF
11	TRBV12-3/TRBV12-4	TRBJ1-2	.	.	TGTGCCAGCGGAGTTATTTATGGCTACACCTTC	CASGVIYGYTF
13	TRBV2	TRBJ2-3	many	TRBD1	TGTGCCACCCGAGGACAGGGCACAGATACGCAGTATTTT	CATRGQGTDTQYF
14	TRBV4-1	TRBJ2-2	many	.	TGCGCCAGCAGCCAAGATCCGAGAACCGGGGAGCTGTTTTTT	CASSQDPRTGELFF
12	TRBV7-3	TRBJ2-2	.	.	TGTGCCAGCAGCCCCGGGAACGGGGAGCTGTTTTTT	CASSPGNGELFF
17	TRBV6-2/TRBV6-3	TRBJ2-7	.	.	TGTGCCAGCAGCCTTTTTGTTCTCGGGGGAAGTTCCTACGAGCAGTACTTC	CASSLFVLGGSSYEQYF
15	TRBV12-3/TRBV12-4	TRBJ1-3	.	TRBD1	TGTGCCAGCAGTGTGACAGGGGGCCTTGGAAACACCATATATTTT	CASSVTGGLGNTIYF
19	TRBV10-3	TRBJ2-1	few	TRBD2	TGTGCCATCAGTGAGCCCCCCGTCCGGTTAGCGGGAGGGCTGAATGAGCAGTTCTTC	CAISEPPVRLAGGLNEQFF
16	TRBV28	TRBJ1-5	many	.	TGTGCCAGCAGCCCTGAGCTTGCTCAGGGTTTTCAGCCCCAGCATTTT	CASSPELAQGFQPQHF
14	TRBV4-3	TRBJ2-5	few	.	TGCGCCAGCAGCCAAGATCTCAGATCAGAGACCCAGTACTTC	CASSQDLRSETQYF
15	TRBV28	TRBJ2-5	.	.	TGTGCCAGCAGACCCCCCGCGAGGGGACCAGAGACCCAGTACTTC	CASRPPARGPETQYF
19	TRBV28	TRBJ2-7	few	TRBD2	TGTGCCAGCAGTTCCCCCCTGGGAGCGGGAGCGACAAAGTCCCACGAGCAGTACTTC	CASSSPLGAGATKSHEQYF
18	TRBV12-3/TRBV12-4	TRBJ2-1	many	.	TGTGCCAGCAGTTTCGCGGGCTTTGGGACGCACTCCTACAATGAGCAGTTCTTC	CASSFAGFGTHSYNEQFF
15	TRBV10-3	TRBJ2-7	many	.	TGTGCCATCAGTGAGTCGTCTAGCGCGAGTTACGAGCAGTACTTC	CAISESSSASYEQYF
12	TRBV6-2/TRBV6-3	TRBJ2-1	.	.	TGTGCCAGCATGGGTTGGGAGAATGAGCAGTTCTTC	CASMGWENEQFF
17	TRBV7-9	TRBJ1-6	many	.	TGTGCCAGCAGCGCTATGGGCCGGGGGGCTTTAGATTCACCCCTCCACTTT	CASSAMGRGALDSPLHF
18	TRBV5-6	TRBJ2-4	few	.	TGTGCCAGCAGCTTAGAAAGTTTTGGGGTGATAGCCAAAAACATTCAGTACTTC	CASSLESFGVIAKNIQYF
12	TRBV4-2	TRBJ2-5	.	.	TGTGCCAGCAGCCAAGTGCGAGAGACCCAGTACTTC	CASSQVRETQYF
18	TRBV7-2	TRBJ2-3	many	TRBD2	TGTGCCAGCAGCCTTCGCTCTAGCGGGGGCTCCCTCACAGATACGCAGTATTTT	CASSLRSSGGSLTDTQYF
15	TRBV5-4	TRBJ2-5	few	TRBD2	TGTGCCAGCAGCTCCCCAGCGGGAGTTCCAGAGACCCAGTACTTC	CASSSPAGVPETQYF
15	TRBV28	TRBJ2-3	many	TRBD2	TGTGCCAGCAGAGACAGCGGGAGTCGGACAGATACGCAGTATTTT	CASRDSGSRTDTQYF
14	TRBV4-3	TRBJ2-7	.	.	TGCGCCAGCAGCCAAGATGGATGGGGAACCGAGCAGTACTTC	CASSQDGWGTEQYF
13	TRBV19	TRBJ1-2	few	TRBD1	TGTGCCACCGACGACAGGGGTGAATATGGCTACACCTTC	CATDDRGEYGYTF
16	TRBV7-2	TRBJ1-4	.	TRBD1	TGTGCCAGCAGCTTGAGGGCGGGACAGGGCCATGAAAAACTGTTTTTT	CASSLRAGQGHEKLFF